The clone carrying this TCR beta chain was observed once. The data were obtained in a study of shared clonotypes between healthy human individuals. Across the whole study: The study drew on two women and a few men aged 18 to 49 as donors.

Terminally differentiated effector memory CD45RA+ cells were excluded from the naive CD8 cells, which were CD45RO-negative and positively selected for CCR7. Within Nashville, Tennessee resided all donors, each a Caucasian adult. TCRdb's table, derived via immunoSEQ multiplex PCR, lists solely in-frame clones and lacks some. The sample holds a few million clones, around 95% seen once. Germline trimming cut 6 bases from V and 2 bases from J; bases unmatched to any gene: 3. The germline V gene encodes CDR1 MNHEY and CDR2 SVGAGI. The CDR3 is 14 amino acids. Specimen: naive CD8+ T cells from PBMCs. The sequence was obtained from a man aged 18 to 30 in good health. Some clones in this sample may be carry-over from other donors' samples. V gene TRBV6-5 combines with J gene TRBJ2-7; TRBD2 matches at 11 bases. The CDR3 is CASRTGLAAYEQYF. CDR3 sequence (DNA): TGTGCCAGCAGGACGGGACTAGCGGCCTACGAGCAGTACTTC.